Listed here are 9 T cell receptor beta chains from one sample, sequenced in a study of vaccination and CD4 T cells after COVID-19. The time point denotes: late sampling 161 to 241 days after vaccination in three convalescent patients. Treatment of the sample: approximately 9-day PBMC culture with coronavirus spike peptide pools or control peptides (ViraFEST assay). Researchers used the Oncomine TCR Beta short-read assay to sequence DNA from cultured CD4+ T cells. TCRdb processed the PCR reads anew with MiXCR; each CDR3 protein has one entry. The table includes 20,000 to 25,000 distinct CDR3 sequences, 30% to 35% detected once. Antigen specificity for these receptors is unknown. The specimen comprised CD4+ T cells from blood, cultured in vitro, sampled about 7 months after SARS-CoV-2 vaccination. These receptor sequences come from a human donor who had recovered from COVID-19.

CDR3 nucleotides: TGCAGTGCTGTCCGACAGGACTATGGCTACACCTTC. It translates to CSAVRQDYGYTF. J is TRBJ1-2 and V is TRBV20-1, with D perhaps matching TRBD1 (6 bases). V was shortened by 5 bases and J by 3 bases, with 10 bases between the two germline ends. Germline CDR1 and CDR2: DFQATT and SNEGSKA (reference sequence). The length of the CDR3 is 12 residues.

The V call is TRBV19, the J call TRBJ1-6, with TRBD1 as a possible D gene (6 bases). The CDR3 runs 14 residues. CDR1 LNHDA and CDR2 SQIVND come from the germline V gene (reference sequence). V was clipped by 3 bases and J by 5 bases, with 8 bases between them. The CDR3 bases are TGTGCCAGTAGTATCGGGACAAATAATTCACCCCTCCACTTT. It is translated as CASSIGTNNSPLHF.

This chain uses TRBV20-1 with TRBJ2-5; 11 bases fit TRBD2. With 2 bases clipped from V and 5 bases from J, the junction kept 10 bases outside the gene matches. Germline values: CDR1 DFQATT, CDR2 SNEGSKA (reference sequence). The CDR3 covers 16 residues. CDR3 region: CSARRPLAGGGETQYF. The CDR3 nucleotides read TGCAGTGCTAGAAGACCCTTAGCGGGGGGGGGGGAGACCCAGTACTTC.

This clonotype appeared a few times. V is TRBV20-1 and J is TRBJ2-1, with 11 bases lining up with TRBD2. The CDR3 sequence is 15 residues long. Looked up from germline, CDR1 is DFQATT and CDR2 is SNEGSKA (reference sequence). V lost 0 bases, J lost 8 bases, and 6 bases stayed unmatched. For the CDR3, the DNA is TGCAGTGCTAGAGATCCCACTAGCGGGAGAGATGAGCAGTTCTTC. This codes for CSARDPTSGRDEQFF.

Sample share makes this clonotype medium-sized. This chain links TRBV6-1 with TRBJ2-5; 9 bases map to TRBD1. Trimming at V came to 2 bases and at J to 5 bases, leaving 6 bases not matched to a gene. CDR1 is MNHNS, CDR2 SASEGT, per germline. The CDR3 length is 15 residues. The CDR3 here is CASSEQGDRVETQYF. CDR3 nucleotides: TGTGCCAGCAGTGAACAAGGGGACAGGGTTGAGACCCAGTACTTC.

This chain connects TRBV20-1 to TRBJ2-3; 15 positions agree with TRBD2. Trimming cost V 4 bases and J 3 bases; bases outside gene matches: 8. The V gene's germline CDR1 is DFQATT and CDR2 SNEGSKA (reference sequence). This CDR3 is built from 17 residues. The CDR3 DNA sequence: TGCAGTGCTACCGGGACTAGCGGGAGGCGGAGAACAGATACGCAGTATTTT. Protein product: CSATGTSGRRRTDTQYF.

This clonotype was detected only a few times. The chain joins TRBV7-9 to TRBJ2-5, with D possibly matching TRBD2 (6 bases). The CDR3 spans 17 residues. V was pared by 5 bases and J by 4 bases, with 23 bases between. The germline gives CDR1 SEHNR, CDR2 FQNEAQ (reference sequence). CDR3 in amino acids: CASSPTGASVIRETQYF. Here the CDR3 DNA reads TGTGCCAGCAGCCCTACTGGGGCTAGCGTGATAAGAGAGACCCAGTACTTC. Full variable domain (outside the CDR3, taken from reference TRBV7-9 and TRBJ2-5): DTGVSQNPRHKITKRGQNVTFRCDPISEHNRLYWYRQTLGQGPEFLTYFQNEAQLEKSRLLSDRFSAERPKGSFSTLEIQRTEQGDSAMYLCASSPTGASVIRETQYFGPGTRLLVL.

The chain employs TRBV27 and TRBJ2-7; weak D call: TRBD1 (5 bases). This CDR3 is 13 amino acids long. Germline loops: CDR1 MNHEY, CDR2 SMNVEV (reference sequence). V was cut by 2 bases and J by 1 base, with 6 bases left in between. In DNA form, the CDR3 reads TGTGCCAGCAGTTTAGACAGATCCTACGAGCAGTACTTC. It specifies CASSLDRSYEQYF.

The chain uses TRBV6-5 and TRBJ1-1; D is ambiguous. Germline V gives CDR1 MNHEY, CDR2 SVGAGI. CDR3 length equals 14 residues. Trimming stripped 2 bases from V and 0 bases from J, with 7 bases between. CDR3 sequence (DNA): TGTGCCAGCAGTTACCCCGGCTTGAACACTGAAGCTTTCTTT. Amino acid sequence: CASSYPGLNTEAFF.